This T cell receptor beta chain comes out of a study of CD8 T cells in ankylosing spondylitis. Comment on this clonotype: The antigen is not known.

Findings and caveats of the study: Significant enrichment of disease-linked clones was reportedly seen in matched ankylosing spondylitis synovial fluid. A motif of eight highly homologous TCR beta variants was seen as apparently characteristic of ankylosing spondylitis blood. Disease-linked clones displayed a CD8+ phenotype and appeared relatively rarely in peripheral blood. Past studies reported some motif variants in reactive arthritis synovial fluid and blood.

Each CDR3 protein gets one entry after TCRdb re-called the 5' RACE reads with MiXCR. The sample holds about 540,000 distinct CDR3 sequences; approximately 12% are singletons and the top ten take approximately 6.3%. Per germline, CDR1 LGHDT and CDR2 YNNKEL (reference sequence). This CDR3 has 14 amino acids. The V gene lost 1 base and the J gene lost 9 bases, with 15 bases spanning the gap. This clonotype originated in a male donor with ankylosing spondylitis. Sample: blood, either unsorted or a sorted T cell fraction (not recorded which). The rearrangement uses TRBV3-1 and TRBJ2-5; possibly TRBD2 for D (6 bases). Written as DNA, the CDR3 is TGTGCCAGCAGCCAAGGGCGGACTATTCCGGCCCAGTACTTC. This translates into CASSQGRTIPAQYF.